This T cell receptor beta chain was recorded in a study of T cell responses to AZD1222 COVID-19 vaccine. Germline V gene sequence: CDR1 SGHTA, CDR2 FQGNSA. This CDR3 is 14 amino acids long. Trimming pared 5 bases from V and 1 base from J, leaving 12 bases between. TCRdb's copy holds only in-frame clones and misses some; the assay was immunoSEQ multiplex PCR. The sample records approximately 170,000 clones, 85% to 95% being singletons. Whole-study findings and limits: Researchers took repertoire samples only after the peak T cell response had come. Nearly half of spike-specific TCRs reportedly target variant regions that are unmutated in the B.1.351 and B.1.1.7 variants.

This clone was observed a handful of times. Its target is not known. Sequenced material: peripheral blood, taken on day 0 of AZD1222 vaccination. V gene TRBV7-2 combines with J gene TRBJ2-7; D gene unclear. The sequence was obtained from an adult in good health. The CDR3 nucleotides are TGTGCCAGCAGCCCCCGCCTTGATTCCTACGAGCAGTACTTC. It translates to CASSPRLDSYEQYF.